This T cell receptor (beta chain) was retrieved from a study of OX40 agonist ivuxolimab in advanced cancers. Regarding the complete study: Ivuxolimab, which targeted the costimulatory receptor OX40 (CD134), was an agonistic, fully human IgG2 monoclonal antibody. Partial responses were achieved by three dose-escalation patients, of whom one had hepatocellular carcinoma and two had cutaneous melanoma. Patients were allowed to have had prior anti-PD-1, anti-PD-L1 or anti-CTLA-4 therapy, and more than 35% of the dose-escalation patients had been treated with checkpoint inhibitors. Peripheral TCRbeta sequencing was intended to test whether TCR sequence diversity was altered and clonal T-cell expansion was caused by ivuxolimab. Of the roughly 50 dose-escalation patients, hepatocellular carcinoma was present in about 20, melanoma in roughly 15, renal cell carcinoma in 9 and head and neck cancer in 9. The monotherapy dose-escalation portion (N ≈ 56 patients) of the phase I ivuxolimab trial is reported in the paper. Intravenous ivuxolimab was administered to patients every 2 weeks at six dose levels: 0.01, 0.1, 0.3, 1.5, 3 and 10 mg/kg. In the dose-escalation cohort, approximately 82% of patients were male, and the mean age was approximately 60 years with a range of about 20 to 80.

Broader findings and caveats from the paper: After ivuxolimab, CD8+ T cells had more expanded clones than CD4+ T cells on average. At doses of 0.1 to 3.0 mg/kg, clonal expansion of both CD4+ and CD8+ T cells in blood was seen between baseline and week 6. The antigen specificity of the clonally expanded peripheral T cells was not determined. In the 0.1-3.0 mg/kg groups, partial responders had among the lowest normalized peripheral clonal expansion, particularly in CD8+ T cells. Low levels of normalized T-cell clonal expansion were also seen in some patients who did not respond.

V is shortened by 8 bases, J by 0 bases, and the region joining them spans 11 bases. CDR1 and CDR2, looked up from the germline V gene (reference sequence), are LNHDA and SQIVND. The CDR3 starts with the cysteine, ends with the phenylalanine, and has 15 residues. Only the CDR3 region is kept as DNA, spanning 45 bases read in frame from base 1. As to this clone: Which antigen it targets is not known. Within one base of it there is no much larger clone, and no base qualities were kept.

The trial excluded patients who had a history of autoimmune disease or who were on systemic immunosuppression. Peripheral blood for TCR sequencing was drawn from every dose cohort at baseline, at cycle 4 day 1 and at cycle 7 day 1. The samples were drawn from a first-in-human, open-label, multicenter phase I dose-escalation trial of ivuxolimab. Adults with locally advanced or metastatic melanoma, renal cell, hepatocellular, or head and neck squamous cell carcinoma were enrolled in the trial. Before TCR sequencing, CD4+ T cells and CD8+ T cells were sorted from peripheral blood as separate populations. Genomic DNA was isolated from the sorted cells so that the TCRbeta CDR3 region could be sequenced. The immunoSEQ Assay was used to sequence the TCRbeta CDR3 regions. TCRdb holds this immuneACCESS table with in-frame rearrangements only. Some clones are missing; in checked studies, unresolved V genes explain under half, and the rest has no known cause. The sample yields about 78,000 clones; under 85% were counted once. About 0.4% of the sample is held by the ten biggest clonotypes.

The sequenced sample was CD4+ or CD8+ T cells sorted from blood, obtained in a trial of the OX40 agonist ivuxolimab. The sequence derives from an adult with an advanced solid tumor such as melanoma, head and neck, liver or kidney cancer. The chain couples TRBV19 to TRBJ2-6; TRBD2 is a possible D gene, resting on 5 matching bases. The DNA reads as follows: TGTGCCAGTTTCGGGGTACGCTCTGGGGCCAACGTCCTGACTTTC. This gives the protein CASFGVRSGANVLTF.